The 13 T cell receptor beta chains given below trace back to one sample, sequenced in a study of blood T cell repertoires in COVID-19. Only in-frame clones appear in the TCRdb table, and some are missing; sequencing was by immunoSEQ multiplex PCR. Of 130,000 or so clones listed, 70% to 85% are singletons. Sequencing used peripheral blood. The receptor source for this set is a woman aged 70 to 79 with acute or convalescent COVID-19.

This clone was seen once. The chain recombines TRBV19 with TRBJ2-1; D possibly corresponds to TRBD1 (5 bases). Germline CDR1 is LNHDA and CDR2 is SQIVND (reference sequence). Trimming took off 8 bases at V and 5 bases at J, with 22 bases between the two ends. This CDR3 spans 16 amino acids. CDR3 in amino acids: CASSQGLFDLNNEQFF. The CDR3 DNA is TGTGCCAGTTCCCAGGGTCTCTTCGACCTTAACAATGAGCAGTTCTTC.

The rearrangement joins TRBV19 to TRBJ2-7; 7 bases align to TRBD1. V dropped 8 bases and J dropped 10; count of bases not matched to a gene: 11. This CDR3 spans 12 amino acids. Germline loops: CDR1 LNHDA, CDR2 SQIVND (reference sequence). The CDR3 protein is CASPPEGAPQYF. CDR3 in DNA: TGTGCCAGTCCCCCAGAGGGGGCACCTCAGTACTTC.

V usage is TRBV5-4 and J usage is TRBJ2-1; 7 nucleotides line up with TRBD1. CDR3 length equals 14 residues. J lost 4 bases, V lost 6 bases, and 7 bases had no gene match. Germline V CDR1 and CDR2: SGHNT, YYREEE (reference sequence). Here the CDR3 reads CASTSTGAYNEQFF. Here the CDR3 DNA reads TGTGCCAGCACCTCAACAGGGGCGTACAATGAGCAGTTCTTC.

The chain is built from TRBV7-9 and TRBJ1-2; 7 bases map to TRBD1. The CDR3 runs to 13 residues. Germline assignment: CDR1 SEHNR and CDR2 FQNEAQ (reference sequence). Losses at the gene ends were 7 bases for V and 8 bases for J; bases not matched to a gene: 10. CDR3 DNA sequence: TGTGCCAGCACACTAGGCGTGACAGGGGGCTACACCTTC. Encoded protein: CASTLGVTGGYTF.

This rearrangement joins TRBV7-2 to TRBJ2-6, with 7 bases fitting TRBD1. J gave up 1 base and V 7 bases, and 7 bases lay outside the gene matches. The CDR3 extends over 16 amino acids. Germline V CDR1 and CDR2: SGHTA, FQGNSA. The CDR3, as DNA: TGTGCCAGCACCCCAGGGGGTTATTCTGGGGCCAACGTCCTGACTTTC. It is translated as CASTPGGYSGANVLTF.

This sequence joins TRBV18 and TRBJ2-7; 8 nucleotides match TRBD1. The CDR3 sequence is 15 residues long. The V segment lost 4 bases and the J segment 5 bases; nucleotides outside the gene matches: 10. Germline values: CDR1 KGHSH, CDR2 LQKENI. CDR3 in amino acids: CASSQSRTGSHEQYF. For the CDR3, the DNA is TGTGCCAGCTCACAATCCCGGACAGGGTCCCACGAGCAGTACTTC.

This chain links TRBV15 with TRBJ2-5, with 7 bases identical to TRBD2. Trimming cost V 0 bases and J 5 bases; bases outside gene matches: 18. The V gene's germline CDR1 is LNHNV and CDR2 YYDKDF (reference sequence). This CDR3 is 19 amino acids long. DNA of the CDR3: TGTGCCACCAGCAGAGATTTATTGTCGGTTCCGCCCGGGAGGGAGACCCAGTACTTC. Translation: CATSRDLLSVPPGRETQYF.

This clone was observed a handful of times. The chain couples TRBV11-2 to TRBJ1-4, with D possibly TRBD1 on 6 matching bases. This CDR3 is 14 amino acids long. Germline CDR1 SGHAT, CDR2 FQNNGV. Trimming pared 4 bases from V and 7 bases from J, leaving 13 bases between. This CDR3 is CASSWDARGEKLFF. Written as DNA, the CDR3 is TGTGCCAGCAGCTGGGACGCCAGGGGTGAAAAACTGTTTTTT.

J is TRBJ2-5 and V is TRBV24-1; 7 bases fit TRBD1. The ends lost 4 bases at V and 3 bases at J; junction bases unmatched: 10. The CDR3 sequence is 16 residues long. Germline CDR1 is KGHDR and CDR2 is SFDVKD. CDR3 amino acids: CATSDPSGTVKETQYF. The CDR3, as DNA: TGTGCCACCAGTGACCCTTCCGGGACAGTAAAAGAGACCCAGTACTTC.

This clone has only a few counts. The chain uses TRBV7-9 and TRBJ2-5, with 8 bases identical to TRBD2. The CDR3 length is 14 residues. Trimming cost V 8 bases and J 2 bases; bases outside gene matches: 7. Germline V gene lookup returns CDR1 SEHNR and CDR2 FQNEAQ (reference sequence). The CDR3, as DNA: TGTGCCAGCCGAATAGCGGGACCACAAGAGACCCAGTACTTC. The encoded protein is CASRIAGPQETQYF.

The chain links TRBV19 to TRBJ2-5, with TRBD2 matching over 14 bases. The CDR3 runs 16 residues. Germline CDR1 is LNHDA and CDR2 is SQIVND (reference sequence). V gave up 6 bases and J gave up 5 bases; unmatched junction bases: 8. The CDR3 region is CASRGTSGGKPETQYF. The CDR3 DNA follows: TGTGCCAGTAGGGGGACTAGCGGGGGCAAGCCTGAGACCCAGTACTTC.

There are a few counts of this clone. The chain is built from TRBV19 and TRBJ1-2, with 9 positions matching TRBD1. Germline-derived CDR1 and CDR2 are LNHDA and SQIVND (reference sequence). V lost 5 bases to trimming and J lost 6 bases; unmatched junction nucleotides: 10. CDR3 length: 15 residues. The CDR3 loop is CASSLEPGTGNGYTF. In DNA, the CDR3 is TGTGCCAGTAGTCTCGAACCCGGGACAGGGAATGGCTACACCTTC.

The chain couples TRBV6-5 to TRBJ1-3, with 7 bases aligning to TRBD1. The V and J ends lost 0 bases and 3 bases, in that order; junction bases with no gene match: 5. CDR1 is MNHEY, CDR2 SVGAGI, per germline. The CDR3 is made up of 16 amino acids. CDR3 in amino acids: CASSYSRTGLGNTIYF. CDR3 nucleotide sequence: TGTGCCAGCAGTTACTCGCGGACAGGACTTGGAAACACCATATATTTT.